This T cell receptor beta chain stems from a study of blood T cell repertoires in COVID-19. The overall study: Samples representing acute and convalescent COVID-19 were sourced from the United States, Italy and Spain. The cDNA or gDNA used as material had been derived from T cells, B-cell-depleted T cells, or PBMCs.

In the original processing: Reference gene primers were amplified, and this amplification served to estimate nucleated cell counts. Data came from immunoSEQ multiplex PCR; TCRdb stores just in-frame clones and leaves some out. The V and J calls and clone size are taken from that table; D and trimming were inferred from the DNA. The table has around 76,000 clones, roughly 86% seen once; the top ten hold 0.83%. With respect to this clone: The sample has other DNA sequences that encode this CDR3 too.

The CDR3 runs to 14 residues. Germline V CDR1 and CDR2: SGHRS, YFSETQ. Between the trimmed V and J ends, which lost 5 bases and 3 bases, there was a span of 11 bases. The clonotype comes from a woman in her 70s with acute or convalescent COVID-19. Sample: peripheral blood. This chain connects TRBV5-1 to TRBJ1-4; D perhaps matches TRBD1 (6 bases). CDR3 in amino acids: CASSDQGPNEKLFF. The CDR3 nucleotides read TGCGCCAGCAGTGACCAGGGGCCTAATGAAAAACTGTTTTTT.